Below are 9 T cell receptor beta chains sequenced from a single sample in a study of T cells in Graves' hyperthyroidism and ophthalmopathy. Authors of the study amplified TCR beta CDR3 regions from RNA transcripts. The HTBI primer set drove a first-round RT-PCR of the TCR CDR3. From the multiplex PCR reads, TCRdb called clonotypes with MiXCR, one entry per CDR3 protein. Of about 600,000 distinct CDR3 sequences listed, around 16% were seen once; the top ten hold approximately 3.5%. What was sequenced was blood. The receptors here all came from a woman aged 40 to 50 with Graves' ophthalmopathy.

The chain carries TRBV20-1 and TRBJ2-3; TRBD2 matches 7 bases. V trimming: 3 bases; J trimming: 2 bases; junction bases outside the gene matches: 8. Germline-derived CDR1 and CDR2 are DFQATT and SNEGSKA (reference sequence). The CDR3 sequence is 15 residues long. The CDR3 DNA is TGCAGTGCTAGTCAGTGGCTAGCGGACACAGATACGCAGTATTTT. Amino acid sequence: CSASQWLADTDTQYF.

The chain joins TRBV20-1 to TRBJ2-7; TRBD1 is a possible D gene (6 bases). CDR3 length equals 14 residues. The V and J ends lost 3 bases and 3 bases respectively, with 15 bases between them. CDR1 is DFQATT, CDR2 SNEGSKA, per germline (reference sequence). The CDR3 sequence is CSARGAGPYYEQYF. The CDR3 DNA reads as TGCAGTGCTAGGGGGGCAGGACCCTACTACGAGCAGTACTTC.

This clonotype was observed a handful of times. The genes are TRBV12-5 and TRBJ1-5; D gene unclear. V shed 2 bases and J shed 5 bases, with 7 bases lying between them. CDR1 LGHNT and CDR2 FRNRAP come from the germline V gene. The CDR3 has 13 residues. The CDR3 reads CASGLFSYQPQHF. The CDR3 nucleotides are TGTGCTAGTGGTTTGTTTTCCTATCAGCCCCAGCATTTT.

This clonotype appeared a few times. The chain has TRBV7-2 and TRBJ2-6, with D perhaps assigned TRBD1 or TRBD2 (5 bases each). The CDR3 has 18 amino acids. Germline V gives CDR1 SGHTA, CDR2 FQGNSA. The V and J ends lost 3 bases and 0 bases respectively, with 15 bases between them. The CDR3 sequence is CASSFSGTANSGANVLTF. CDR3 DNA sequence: TGTGCCAGCAGCTTCTCCGGGACGGCCAACTCTGGGGCCAACGTCCTGACTTTC.

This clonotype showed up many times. CDR3 sequence: CASKHSSSYEQYF. The CDR3 bases are TGTGCCAGTAAACACTCTAGCTCCTACGAGCAGTACTTC. This chain links TRBV12-3 or TRBV12-4 with TRBJ2-7; D is unclear. V dropped 9 bases and J dropped 0 bases, with 12 bases sitting between them. This CDR3 has 13 amino acids.

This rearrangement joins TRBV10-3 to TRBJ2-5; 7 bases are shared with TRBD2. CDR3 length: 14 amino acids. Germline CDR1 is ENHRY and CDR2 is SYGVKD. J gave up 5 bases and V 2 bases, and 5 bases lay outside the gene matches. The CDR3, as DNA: TGTGCCATCAGTGAGGGGGGAGGGGCCGAGACCCAGTACTTC. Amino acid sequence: CAISEGGGAETQYF.

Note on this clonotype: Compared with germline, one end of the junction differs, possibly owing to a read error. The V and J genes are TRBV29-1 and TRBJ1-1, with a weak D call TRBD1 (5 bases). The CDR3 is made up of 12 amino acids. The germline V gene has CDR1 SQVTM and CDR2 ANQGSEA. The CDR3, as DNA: TGCAGCGTTCGACCCCTGGACACTGAGGCTTTCTTT. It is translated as CSVRPLDTEAFF.

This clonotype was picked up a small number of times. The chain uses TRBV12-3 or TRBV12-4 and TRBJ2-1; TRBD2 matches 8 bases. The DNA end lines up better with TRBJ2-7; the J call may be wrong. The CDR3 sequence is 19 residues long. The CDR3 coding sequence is TGTGCCAGCAGTTTTAGCCCCTTGGTCGCGGGAGGCACCTACAATGAGCAGTACTTC. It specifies CASSFSPLVAGGTYNEQYF.

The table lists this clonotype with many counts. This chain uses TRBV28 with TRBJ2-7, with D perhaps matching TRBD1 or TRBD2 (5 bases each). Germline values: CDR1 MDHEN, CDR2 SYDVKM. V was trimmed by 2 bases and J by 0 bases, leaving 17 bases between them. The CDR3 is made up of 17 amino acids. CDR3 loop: CASSLTGWGSSSYEQYF. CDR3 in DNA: TGTGCCAGCAGTTTAACTGGGTGGGGGTCAAGCTCCTACGAGCAGTACTTC.